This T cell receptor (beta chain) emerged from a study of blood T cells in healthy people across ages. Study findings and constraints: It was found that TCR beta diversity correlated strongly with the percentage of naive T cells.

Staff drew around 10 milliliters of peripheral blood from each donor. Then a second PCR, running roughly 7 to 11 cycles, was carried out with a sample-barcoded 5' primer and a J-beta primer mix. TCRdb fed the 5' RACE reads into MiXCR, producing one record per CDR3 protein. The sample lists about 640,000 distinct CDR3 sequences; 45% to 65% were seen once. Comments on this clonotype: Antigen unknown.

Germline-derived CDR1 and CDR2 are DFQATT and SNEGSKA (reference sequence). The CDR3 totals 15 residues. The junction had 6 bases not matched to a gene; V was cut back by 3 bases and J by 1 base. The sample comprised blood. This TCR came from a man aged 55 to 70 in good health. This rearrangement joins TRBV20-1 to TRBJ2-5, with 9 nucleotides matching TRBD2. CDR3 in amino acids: CSARGLAGLQETQYF. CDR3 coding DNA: TGCAGTGCTAGGGGCCTAGCGGGGCTCCAAGAGACCCAGTACTTC.